This T cell receptor (beta chain) was sequenced for a study of metastatic and nonmetastatic thyroid tumors. From germline, CDR1 is MNHNS and CDR2 SASEGT. This CDR3 comprises 12 residues. Trimming stripped 4 bases from V and 13 bases from J, with 14 bases between. Original processing methods: For papillary thyroid cancer, a distant-metastasis classifier was constructed from CDR3 differences observed across clinicopathological groups. TCRdb reprocessed the PCR reads via MiXCR. The authors' filters were not applied to this entry. The table shows 18,000 or so clones, with less than 35% occurring only once. This clone was counted at least ten times. Antigen unknown. Prior to thyroid surgery, none of the patients had received any treatment. Study-wide results and caveats: A significant increase in TCR beta diversity was reportedly seen in malignant thyroid tumors relative to benign nodules, in blood and tumor.

This TCR derives from a female donor with papillary thyroid cancer or a benign thyroid nodule (not recorded which). Some clones in this sample may be carry-over from other donors' samples. The chain has TRBV6-1 and TRBJ2-1; weak D call: TRBD1 (5 bases). What was sequenced was tumor tissue. The CDR3 DNA follows: TGTGCCAGCAGTGCCTCCAGGGTTCATCAGTTCTTC. Residues: CASSASRVHQFF.